This record covers a single T cell receptor beta chain. Germline V gene data show CDR1 as LNHDA and CDR2 as SQIVND (reference sequence). CDR3 length: 16 residues. The V and J ends lost 1 base and 2 bases respectively, with 13 bases between them. This record belongs to a study of blood T cell repertoires in COVID-19. At the level of the study: PBMCs, B-cell-depleted T cells, or T cells were the source of the cDNA or gDNA that made up the material.

Authors' processing steps: Estimated nucleated cell counts came from reference gene primer amplification. The protocol was immunoSEQ multiplex PCR, while the TCRdb copy is restricted to in-frame clones and leaves out a portion. V and J calls and clone size are copied from that table; D and trimming were computed from the DNA. The repertoire holds about 270,000 clones, with approximately 83% as singletons. The rearrangement joins TRBV19 to TRBJ2-3, with unresolved D. This sequence originates from a woman in her seventies with acute or convalescent COVID-19. Sample: peripheral blood. CDR3 coding DNA: TGTGCCAGTAGTATAGGGTCGGGTAGGCCCACAGATACGCAGTATTTT. It translates to CASSIGSGRPTDTQYF. Full variable domain (rest looked up from reference TRBV19 and TRBJ2-3): DGGITQSPKYLFRKEGQNVTLSCEQNLNHDAMYWYRQDPGQGLRLIYYSQIVNDFQKGDIAEGYSVSREKKESFPLTVTSAQKNPTAFYLCASSIGSGRPTDTQYFGPGTRLTVL.